The 18 T cell receptor beta chains below come from one sample, sequenced in a study of T cells after yellow fever vaccination. TCRdb reanalysed the 5' RACE reads using MiXCR and keeps one entry per CDR3 protein. The data show some 600,000 distinct CDR3 sequences, roughly an eighth seen once. The sample was PBMCs, taken on the day of the yellow fever booster vaccination. These receptors were collected from a young man who received the YFV17D yellow fever vaccine.

The gene calls are TRBV7-8 and TRBJ2-3, with 8 nucleotides matching TRBD1. CDR1 and CDR2 from the germline V gene are SGHVS and FQNEAQ. The CDR3 covers 15 residues. V shed 1 base, J shed 2 bases, and the junction held 2 bases outside the gene matches. CDR3 protein: CASSLGTGFTDTQYF. The CDR3 nucleotides read TGTGCCAGCAGCTTAGGGACAGGGTTCACAGATACGCAGTATTTT.

The chain couples TRBV12-3 or TRBV12-4 to TRBJ2-1; no clear D gene. The CDR3 extends over 15 amino acids. Trimming took 3 bases from V and 7 from J, leaving 16 bases between them. CDR3 sequence (DNA): TGTGCCAGCAGTTTTACTACAAGTGGCGGAAATGAGCAGTTCTTC. Its protein is CASSFTTSGGNEQFF.

The gene calls are TRBV6-1 and TRBJ2-7; D gene ambiguous. The ends were cut back, 2 bases at V and 5 bases at J, with 7 bases in the middle. CDR3 length equals 12 residues. Germline V CDR1 and CDR2: MNHNS, SASEGT. The CDR3 loop is CASSERSDEQYF. The CDR3 DNA reads TGTGCCAGCAGTGAACGGAGTGACGAGCAGTACTTC.

There are a few counts of this clonotype. The chain has TRBV4-3 and TRBJ2-5, with TRBD2 identical over 9 bases. Germline CDR1 is LGHNA and CDR2 is YSLEER. With 0 bases clipped from V and 4 bases from J, the junction kept 3 bases outside the gene matches. The CDR3 has 15 amino acids. The chain's CDR3 is CASSQEELAGETQYF. The CDR3 DNA reads TGCGCCAGCAGCCAAGAGGAACTAGCGGGAGAGACCCAGTACTTC.

The chain is built from TRBV14 and TRBJ2-7, with 7 nucleotides matching TRBD1. The CDR3 loop spans 14 amino acids. Germline trimming cut 1 base from V and 6 bases from J; bases unmatched to any gene: 6. Germline V gene lookup returns CDR1 SGHDN and CDR2 FVKESK. CDR3 amino acids: CASSQADRAAEQYF. DNA for the CDR3: TGTGCCAGCAGCCAAGCAGACAGGGCGGCCGAGCAGTACTTC.

This clonotype was picked up many times. The chain links TRBV6-1 to TRBJ2-7; possibly TRBD1 or TRBD2 for D (6 bases each). Germline-derived CDR1 and CDR2 are MNHNS and SASEGT. Trimming removed 6 bases at V and 4 bases at J, with 16 bases between. There are 14 residues in the CDR3. The CDR3 sequence: CASSTRGGSYEQYF. The CDR3 nucleotides are TGTGCCAGCAGCACCCGAGGGGGGTCGTACGAGCAGTACTTC.

Details on this clonotype: Since the CDR3 does not end with the conserved phenylalanine or tryptophan, this likely comes from a read error. The gene calls are TRBV20-1 and TRBJ2-7; tentatively, D is TRBD2 (7 bases). The germline CDR1 and CDR2 sequences are DFQATT and SNEGSKA (reference sequence). This CDR3 contains 13 residues. Trimming pared 7 bases from V and 7 bases from J, leaving 20 bases between. CDR3 amino acids: CSESPRGAGEQYY. The CDR3 DNA reads TGCAGTGAAAGCCCCCGGGGGGCGGGAGAGCAGTACTAC.

The chain links TRBV19 to TRBJ2-1; the D call may be TRBD1 or TRBD2 (5 bases each). The CDR3 sequence is 16 residues long. V lost 7 bases, J lost 2 bases, and 18 bases lay in between. The germline CDR1 and CDR2 sequences are LNHDA and SQIVND (reference sequence). Here the CDR3 DNA reads TGTGCCAGTACCCCTGGCTGGGACGGACCCTACAATGAGCAGTTCTTC. Its translation: CASTPGWDGPYNEQFF.

J is TRBJ2-2 and V is TRBV20-1; D unresolved. The CDR3 has 15 residues. Germline lookup yields CDR1 DFQATT and CDR2 SNEGSKA (reference sequence). V lost 1 base and J lost 5, with 14 bases in between. The CDR3 region has the DNA TGCAGTGCTAGAGTGTCGGGTATAGGGACCGGGGAGCTGTTTTTT. Translation gives CSARVSGIGTGELFF.

V and J are TRBV5-1 and TRBJ2-5, with 10 bases identical to TRBD1. Trimming cost V 3 bases and J 3 bases; bases outside gene matches: 11. Germline V gene lookup returns CDR1 SGHRS and CDR2 YFSETQ. The CDR3 consists of 17 residues. CDR3 loop: CASSSMPTGTGEETQYF. CDR3 nucleotides: TGCGCCAGCAGCTCTATGCCGACCGGGACAGGGGAAGAGACCCAGTACTTC.

The V and J genes are TRBV9 and TRBJ2-5; a weak D match, TRBD2 (5 bases). The length of the CDR3 is 15 residues. Germline values: CDR1 SGDLS, CDR2 YYNGEE. The ends were cut back, 0 bases at V and 4 bases at J, with 13 bases in the middle. CDR3 protein: CASSVGAVRAETQYF. The DNA of the CDR3 is TGTGCCAGCAGCGTAGGGGCGGTGAGGGCAGAGACCCAGTACTTC. The variable domain in full, completed from reference TRBV9 and TRBJ2-5, reads DSGVTQTPKHLITATGQRVTLRCSPRSGDLSVYWYQQSLDQGLQFLIQYYNGEERAKGNILERFSAQQFPDLHSELNLSSLELGDSALYFCASSVGAVRAETQYFGPGTRLLVL.

This clonotype was detected a few times. V gene TRBV12-3 or TRBV12-4 combines with J gene TRBJ2-7; D may be TRBD1 (6 bases). The ends were cut back, 3 bases at V and 2 bases at J, with 17 bases in the middle. The CDR3 totals 16 residues. The CDR3 is CASSFWPNRVPYEQYF. The CDR3 DNA reads as TGTGCCAGCAGTTTTTGGCCTAACAGGGTCCCCTACGAGCAGTACTTC.

The chain joins TRBV27 to TRBJ2-3; D remains unclear. The CDR3 totals 15 residues. Trimming removed 5 bases from V and 4 bases from J, with 16 bases in between. CDR1 and CDR2 from the germline V gene are MNHEY and SMNVEV (reference sequence). This CDR3 is CASSDLKGPPDTQYF. CDR3 in DNA: TGTGCCAGCAGTGACCTAAAAGGGCCACCAGATACGCAGTATTTT.

This chain uses TRBV28 with TRBJ1-2; perhaps TRBD1 as D (6 bases). The CDR3 totals 13 residues. Germline V lookup: CDR1 MDHEN, CDR2 SYDVKM. Between the trimmed V and J ends, which lost 8 bases and 4 bases, there was a span of 14 bases. CDR3 DNA: TGTGCCAGCCTACAGGGTTTCAGCTATGGCTACACCTTC. It translates to CASLQGFSYGYTF.

In the case of this clonotype: An end of the junction differs from the germline gene, which may be a read error. DNA for the CDR3: TGTGCCTGCAGTTTGAAGGGGACAGGGTCGAGGACAAACTATGGCTACACCTTC. Translation gives CACSLKGTGSRTNYGYTF. J is TRBJ1-2 and V is TRBV12-3 or TRBV12-4; 9 bases are a match to TRBD1. The CDR3 loop spans 18 amino acids.

The table lists this clonotype with a few counts. The rearrangement uses TRBV29-1 and TRBJ2-7, with 9 nucleotides matching TRBD1. The V gene end was trimmed by 7 bases and the J gene end by 2 bases; junction bases not matched to a gene: 12. The CDR3 contains 15 residues. The germline V gene has CDR1 SQVTM and CDR2 ANQGSEA. The CDR3 nucleotides read TGCAGCGCTATGGGGACAGGGACAATTCCCTACGAGCAGTACTTC. Its translation: CSAMGTGTIPYEQYF.

The chain combines TRBV5-1 with TRBJ2-5, with TRBD1 matching over 8 bases. Trimming took 4 bases from V and 1 from J; bases not matched to a gene: 6. The CDR3 is 15 residues long. The germline V gene encodes CDR1 SGHRS and CDR2 YFSETQ. The CDR3 region is CASSRTGMSQETQYF. The CDR3 DNA follows: TGCGCCAGCAGCCGGACAGGGATGTCCCAAGAGACCCAGTACTTC.

V gene TRBV24-1 combines with J gene TRBJ2-1, with 11 bases fitting TRBD2. The J segment lost 7 bases and the V segment lost 4 bases, leaving 8 bases of the junction unmatched. The CDR3 sequence is 16 residues long. Germline CDR1 reads KGHDR; CDR2 reads SFDVKD. The CDR3 DNA is TGTGCCACCAGTGACTCCCTAGCGGGAGGTAGAAATGAGCAGTTCTTC. This gives the protein CATSDSLAGGRNEQFF.